This record concerns one T cell receptor (beta chain) sequence. This record belongs to a study of blood T cell repertoires in COVID-19. Study information: There were acute and convalescent COVID-19 samples, and they came from the United States, Italy and Spain. T cells, B-cell-depleted T cells, or PBMCs supplied cDNA or gDNA.

As originally analysed: Nucleated cell counts were estimated from reference gene primer amplification. Method: immunoSEQ multiplex PCR; TCRdb's copy keeps in-frame clones and lacks some. V and J calls and clone size are given by that table; D and trimming were obtained from the DNA. The sample yields some 20,000 clones, around nine tenths seen once. Per the germline V gene, CDR1 is MNHEY and CDR2 is SMNVEV (reference sequence). The CDR3 is made up of 18 amino acids. V lost 5 bases and J 0 bases, leaving 17 bases between the germline ends. The genes are TRBV27 and TRBJ1-6, with D perhaps matching TRBD1 (6 bases). What was sequenced was peripheral blood. The TCR was taken from a human donor in a cohort sampled during active COVID-19. The CDR3 region has the DNA TGTGCCAGCAGTCTTGACGGCTACAGGGTCTCCTATAATTCACCCCTCCACTTT. Amino acids: CASSLDGYRVSYNSPLHF.